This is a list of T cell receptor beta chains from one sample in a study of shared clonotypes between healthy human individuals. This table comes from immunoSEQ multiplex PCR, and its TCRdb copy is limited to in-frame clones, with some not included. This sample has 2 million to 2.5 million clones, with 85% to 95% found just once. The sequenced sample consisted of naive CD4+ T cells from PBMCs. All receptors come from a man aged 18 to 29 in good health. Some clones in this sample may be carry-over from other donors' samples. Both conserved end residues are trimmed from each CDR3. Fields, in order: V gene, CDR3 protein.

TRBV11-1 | ASSPEQARGETQY
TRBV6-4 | ASSDMWDTGETQY
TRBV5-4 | ASSLAVPGGFEQY
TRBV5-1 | ASSSQTGPTYNEQF
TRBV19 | ASSRGGQHYGYT
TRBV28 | ASSLGGGPGNTIY
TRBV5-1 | ASSQGLAGGANEQF
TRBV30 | AWSGWGPQETQY
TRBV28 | ASSVPGTGNYEQY
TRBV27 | ASRGVLWDEQY
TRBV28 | ASRRGDTDTEAF
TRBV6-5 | ASSSPRGGNQPQH
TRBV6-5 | AISAQGSTEAF
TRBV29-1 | SAGGTPYEQY